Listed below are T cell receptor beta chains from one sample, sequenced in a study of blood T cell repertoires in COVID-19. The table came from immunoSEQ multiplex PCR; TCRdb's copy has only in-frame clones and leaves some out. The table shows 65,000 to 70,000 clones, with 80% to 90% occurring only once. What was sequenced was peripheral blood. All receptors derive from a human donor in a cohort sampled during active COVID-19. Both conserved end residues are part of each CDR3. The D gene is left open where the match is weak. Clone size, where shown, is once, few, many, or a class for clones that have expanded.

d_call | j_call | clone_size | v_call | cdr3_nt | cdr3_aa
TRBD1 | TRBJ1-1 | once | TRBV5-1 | TGCGCCAGCAGCTTCGGACAGGGGCCGCTGAACACTGAAGCTTTCTTT | CASSFGQGPLNTEAFF
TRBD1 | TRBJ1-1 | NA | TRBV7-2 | TGTGCCAGCAGCTTCTGGGACAGTAACACTGAAGCTTTCTTT | CASSFWDSNTEAFF
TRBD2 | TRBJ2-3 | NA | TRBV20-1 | TGCAGCGGGAGGAGGGATACGCAGTATTTT | CSGRRDTQYF
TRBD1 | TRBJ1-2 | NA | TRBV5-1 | TGCGCCAGCAGTCGTAGCGAGGGGGCCGATGGCTACACCTTC | CASSRSEGADGYTF
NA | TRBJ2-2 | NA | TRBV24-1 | TGTGCCACCAGTGATCCGTCGGTCCTAGCGGGGGAGCTGTTTTTT | CATSDPSVLAGELFF
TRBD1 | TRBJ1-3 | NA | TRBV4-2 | TGTGCCAGCAGCCAAGACGACCGTGACAGGGCGTTGGGAAACACCATATATTTT | CASSQDDRDRALGNTIYF
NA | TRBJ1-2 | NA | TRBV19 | TGTGCCAGTAGCCCATACGGGGGGCCACATGGCTACACCTTC | CASSPYGGPHGYTF
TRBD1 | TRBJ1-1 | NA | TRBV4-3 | TGCGCCAGCAGCCAAGGACAGGGGACTGAAGCTTTCTTT | CASSQGQGTEAFF
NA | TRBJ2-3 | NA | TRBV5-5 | TGTGCCAGCAGCTTGGCTTCGGGTACCGGCACAGATACGCAGTATTTT | CASSLASGTGTDTQYF
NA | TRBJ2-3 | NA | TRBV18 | TGTGCCAGCTCACCAAGCCTGATTTCTAGCACAGATACGCAGTATTTT | CASSPSLISSTDTQYF
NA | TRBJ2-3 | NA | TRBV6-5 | TGTGCCAGCAGTTACGCACTCGGATCGCCGGGAGATACGCAGTATTTT | CASSYALGSPGDTQYF
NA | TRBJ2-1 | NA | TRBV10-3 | TGTGCCATCAGTGAGTCCGGCAGGGTGGAGGGTCGGCAGTTCTTC | CAISESGRVEGRQFF
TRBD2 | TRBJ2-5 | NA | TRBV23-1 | TGCGCCAGCAGTCCCCCTGGGGAGCGGGAGGGAAAGGAGACCCAGTACTTC | CASSPPGEREGKETQYF
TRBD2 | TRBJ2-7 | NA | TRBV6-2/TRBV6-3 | TGTGCCAGCAGCGGGGGGGCCGAGCAGTACTTC | CASSGGAEQYF
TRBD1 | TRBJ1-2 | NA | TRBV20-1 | TGCAGTGCTAGTACTCAGGGGGGTTCCTTGTATGGCTACACCTTC | CSASTQGGSLYGYTF
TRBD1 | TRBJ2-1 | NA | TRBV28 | TGTGCCAGCAGTAGGAGACAGGGGGCCTCCGACCACCCGATTAAGTACAATGAGCAGTTCTTC | CASSRRQGASDHPIKYNEQFF
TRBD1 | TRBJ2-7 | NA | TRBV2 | TGTGCCAGCTACCCTTTCTTGGACAGGGTAATACCCTACGAGCAGTACTTC | CASYPFLDRVIPYEQYF
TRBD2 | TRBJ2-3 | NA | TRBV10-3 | TGTGCCATCAGGGGACTAGCGGGACAAGGGGATACGCAGTATTTT | CAIRGLAGQGDTQYF
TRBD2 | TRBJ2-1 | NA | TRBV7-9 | TGTGCCAGCAGCTTAGGTCCTTATTTTCGGCGGGAGGGCCGCGATGAGCAGTTCTTC | CASSLGPYFRREGRDEQFF
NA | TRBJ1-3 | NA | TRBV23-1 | TGCGCCAGCAGTCCAAGGGACATTCCCTCTGGAAACACCATATATTTT | CASSPRDIPSGNTIYF
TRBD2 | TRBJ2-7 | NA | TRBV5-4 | TGTGCCAGCAGCTTGGCCACTAGCGGTATCAGCTCCTACGAGCAGTACTTC | CASSLATSGISSYEQYF
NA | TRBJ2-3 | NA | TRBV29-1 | TGCAGCGTTGGGGGAACAAGCGGGAGCACAGATACGCAGTATTTT | CSVGGTSGSTDTQYF
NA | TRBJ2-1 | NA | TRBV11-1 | TGTGCCAGCAGTCCCGACGGGAGCAGACAGTTCTTC | CASSPDGSRQFF
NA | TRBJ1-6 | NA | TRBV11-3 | TGTGCCAGCAGCTTAACTGAAAATTCACCCCTCCACTTT | CASSLTENSPLHF
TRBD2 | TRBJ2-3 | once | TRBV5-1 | TGCGCCAGCAGCCCCTGGGGGGGAGCGAGGACAGATACGCAGTATTTT | CASSPWGGARTDTQYF
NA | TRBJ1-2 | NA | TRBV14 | NA | CASSQDFWPRGQGYGYTF
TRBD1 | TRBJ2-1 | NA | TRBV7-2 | TGTGCCAGCAGCTTAGCGAGACAGGGAAGCGATGAGCAGTTCTTC | CASSLARQGSDEQFF
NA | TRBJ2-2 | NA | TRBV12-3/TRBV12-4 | TGTGCCAGCAGCTCTAGAGGCGGGGAGCTGTTTTTT | CASSSRGGELFF
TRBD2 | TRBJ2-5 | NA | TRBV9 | TGTGCCAGCAGCGTAGGCGGGAGGGGGGAGACCCAGTACTTC | CASSVGGRGETQYF
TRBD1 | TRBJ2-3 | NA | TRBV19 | TGTGCCAGTAGTATATACAGGGGTGGCACAGATACGCAGTATTTT | CASSIYRGGTDTQYF
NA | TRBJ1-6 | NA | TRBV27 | TGTGCCAGCAAACTTGGACAGCCGAATTCACCCCTCCACTTT | CASKLGQPNSPLHF
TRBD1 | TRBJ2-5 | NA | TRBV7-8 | TGTGCCAGCAGACAACTGACAGGGGACGAGACCCAGTACTTC | CASRQLTGDETQYF
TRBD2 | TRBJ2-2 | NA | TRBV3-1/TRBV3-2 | TGTGCCAGCAGCCAAGATCGTAGGGGCGGGGGAACCGGGGAGCTGTTTTTT | CASSQDRRGGGTGELFF
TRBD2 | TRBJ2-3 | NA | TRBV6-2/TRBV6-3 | TGTGCCAGCAGCCCTACCTCAGCGGGAGGCTTCACAGATACGCAGTATTTT | CASSPTSAGGFTDTQYF
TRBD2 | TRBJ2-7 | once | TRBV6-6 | TGTGCCAGCAGTCGGGGACTAGCGGGGGAAGCGGCATACGAGCAGTACTTC | CASSRGLAGEAAYEQYF
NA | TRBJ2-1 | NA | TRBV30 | TGTGCCTGGAGTGTACTATGGAATGAGCAGTTCTTC | CAWSVLWNEQFF
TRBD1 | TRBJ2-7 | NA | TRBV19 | TGTGCCAGTAGTATACTAACAGGGGACTACGAGCAGTACTTC | CASSILTGDYEQYF
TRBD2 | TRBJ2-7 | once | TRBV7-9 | TGTGCCAGCAGCTTAGTATTAGCGGGAGCCTACGAGCAGTACTTC | CASSLVLAGAYEQYF
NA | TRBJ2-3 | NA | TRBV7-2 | TGTGCCAGCAGCTCCCAGGGGCCCACAGATACGCAGTATTTT | CASSSQGPTDTQYF
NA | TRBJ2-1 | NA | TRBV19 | TGTGCCAGTAGCGATTACTATGAGCAGTTCTTC | CASSDYYEQFF